These 26 T cell receptor beta chains came from one sample sequenced in a study of shared clonotypes between healthy human individuals. Some clones are missing from TCRdb's copy, which holds only in-frame ones; the method was immunoSEQ multiplex PCR. The table includes fewer than 3 million clones, 85% to 95% detected once. The material sequenced was naive CD4+ T cells from PBMCs. The sample's subset: CD45RA+ positively selected. These receptors were collected from a man younger than 35 in good health. Some clones in this sample may be carry-over from other donors' samples.

The CDR3 sequence: CASRYSGPSTDTQYF. CDR3 nucleotide sequence: TGTGCCAGCCGATATTCGGGGCCTAGCACAGATACGCAGTATTTT. This chain connects TRBV27 to TRBJ2-3, with D perhaps matching TRBD1 or TRBD2 (5 bases each). Germline V gives CDR1 MNHEY, CDR2 SMNVEV (reference sequence). The CDR3 length is 15 residues. V was trimmed by 8 bases and J by 0 bases, leaving 15 bases between them.

The chain links TRBV11-1 to TRBJ2-5; D tentatively fits TRBD1 or TRBD2 (6 bases each). The V and J ends lost 5 bases and 6 bases respectively, with 19 bases between them. Germline CDR1 is SGHAT and CDR2 is FQDESV (reference sequence). The CDR3 has 15 amino acids. The DNA for the CDR3 is TGTGCCAGCAGCGTCCCGGGGGCGGGATGGCAGACCCAGTACTTC. This encodes CASSVPGAGWQTQYF.

This rearrangement joins TRBV2 to TRBJ1-5, with D perhaps TRBD1 (6 bases). This CDR3 is 14 amino acids long. Germline V gene sequence: CDR1 SNHLY, CDR2 FYNNEI. V lost 1 base to trimming and J lost 7 bases, with 11 bases between them. As DNA, the CDR3 is TGTGCCAGCAGTGAAGGGACAGTCCGACAGCCCCAGCATTTT. Protein: CASSEGTVRQPQHF.

This clone was observed a handful of times. This chain links TRBV9 with TRBJ2-1, with 7 positions matching TRBD2. V was clipped by 1 base and J by 6 bases; unmatched bases: 10. This CDR3 contains 16 residues. Germline CDR1 reads SGDLS; CDR2 reads YYNGEE. The CDR3 spells CASSVFGGRGINEQFF. The CDR3 DNA follows: TGTGCCAGCAGCGTATTTGGCGGGAGAGGGATCAATGAGCAGTTCTTC.

The genes are TRBV7-2 and TRBJ1-1; D is uncertain. Germline lookup yields CDR1 SGHTA and CDR2 FQGNSA. The V end lost 6 bases, the J end lost 6 bases, and 11 bases lay between the germline ends. CDR3 length: 12 amino acids. CDR3 nucleotides: TGTGCCAGCAGGCTCAATAGCCCTGAAGCTTTCTTT. Residues: CASRLNSPEAFF.

V usage is TRBV20-1 and J usage is TRBJ1-1; 7 bases are a match to TRBD1. In germline, CDR1 is DFQATT, CDR2 SNEGSKA (reference sequence). The CDR3 loop spans 11 amino acids. V gave up 3 bases and J gave up 11 bases; unmatched junction bases: 6. CDR3 in amino acids: CSARTGFLAFF. In DNA, the CDR3 is TGCAGTGCTAGGACAGGGTTTTTGGCTTTCTTT.

Comment on this clone: Different DNA sequences within this sample yield the same CDR3. The V and J genes are TRBV5-1 and TRBJ2-7; the D is unclear. The CDR3 runs 13 residues. CDR1 SGHRS and CDR2 YFSETQ come from the germline V gene. The ends were cut back, 3 bases at V and 0 bases at J, with 7 bases in the middle. The CDR3: CASSSGPSYEQYF. The CDR3 region has the DNA TGCGCCAGCAGCTCTGGACCCTCCTACGAGCAGTACTTC.

This clone was detected a few times. V and J are TRBV2 and TRBJ1-5; the D is unclear. Germline lookup yields CDR1 SNHLY and CDR2 FYNNEI. V was pared by 3 bases and J by 0 bases, with 6 bases between. The length of the CDR3 is 14 residues. The CDR3 region has the DNA TGTGCCAGCAGTGAGGTACTTAGCAATCAGCCCCAGCATTTT. Its translation: CASSEVLSNQPQHF.

This chain joins TRBV10-3 and TRBJ1-1; 7 positions match TRBD1. CDR1 and CDR2 (germline): ENHRY, SYGVKD. CDR3 length: 13 residues. The J segment lost 2 bases and the V segment lost 10 bases, leaving 7 bases of the junction unmatched. In DNA form, the CDR3 reads TGTGCCACCAAGGGACAGCAAAACACTGAAGCTTTCTTT. Amino acid sequence: CATKGQQNTEAFF.

In this sample, this clone turned up once. The V call is TRBV6-5, the J call TRBJ1-1; the D is unclear. Germline V gives CDR1 MNHEY, CDR2 SVGAGI. The CDR3 totals 15 residues. The V gene lost 0 bases and the J gene lost 1 base, with 9 bases spanning the gap. CDR3 amino acids: CASSYSGPGNTEAFF. The CDR3 nucleotides read TGTGCCAGCAGTTACTCTGGCCCGGGGAACACTGAAGCTTTCTTT.

Note on this clone: The same CDR3 is also encoded by other DNA sequences in this sample. J is TRBJ1-2 and V is TRBV18; TRBD1 is a possible D gene (5 bases). Trimming left V 3 bases short and J 1 base short, with 9 bases between. CDR1 is KGHSH, CDR2 LQKENI, per germline. CDR3 length equals 14 residues. The CDR3 region is CASSPAGRNYGYTF. CDR3 bases: TGTGCCAGCTCACCTGCGGGACGTAACTATGGCTACACCTTC. The full variable domain, its missing parts supplied by reference TRBV18 and TRBJ1-2, is NAGVMQNPRHLVRRRGQEARLRCSPMKGHSHVYWYRQLPEEGLKFMVYLQKENIIDESGMPKERFSAEFPKEGPSILRIQQVVRGDSAAYFCASSPAGRNYGYTFGSGTRLTVV.

This chain uses TRBV5-1 with TRBJ2-2; 8 nucleotides match TRBD2. Looked up from germline, CDR1 is SGHRS and CDR2 is YFSETQ. The V segment lost 3 bases and the J segment 2 bases; nucleotides outside the gene matches: 6. The length of the CDR3 is 16 residues. The CDR3 DNA sequence: TGCGCCAGCAGCTCCCTAGCGGGCGATAACACCGGGGAGCTGTTTTTT. Amino acids: CASSSLAGDNTGELFF.

V gene TRBV29-1 combines with J gene TRBJ2-5, with D unclear. CDR3 length: 14 residues. CDR1 is SQVTM, CDR2 ANQGSEA, per germline. The chain's CDR3 is CSEADPLTQETQYF. The CDR3 nucleotides are TGCAGTGAGGCGGACCCACTAACCCAAGAGACCCAGTACTTC.

The chain links TRBV27 to TRBJ2-5; 10 bases match TRBD1. Germline V gene data show CDR1 as MNHEY and CDR2 as SMNVEV (reference sequence). This CDR3 contains 17 residues. Losses at the gene ends were 1 base for V and 3 bases for J; bases not matched to a gene: 8. CDR3 loop: CASSLFGTGVGKETQYF. The CDR3 bases are TGTGCCAGCAGTTTATTCGGGACAGGGGTTGGGAAAGAGACCCAGTACTTC.

J is TRBJ2-7 and V is TRBV5-6, with D possibly matching TRBD2 (5 bases). Trimming stripped 4 bases from V and 3 bases from J, with 11 bases between. This CDR3 has 13 residues. CDR1 SGHDT and CDR2 YYEEEE come from the germline V gene. The CDR3 protein is CASSGDRGYEQYF. DNA for the CDR3: TGTGCCAGCAGCGGGGATCGGGGCTACGAGCAGTACTTC.

The rearrangement uses TRBV5-1 and TRBJ2-6; D may be TRBD2 (6 bases). The CDR3 runs to 16 residues. V lost 2 bases, J lost 4 bases, and 13 bases lay in between. CDR1 is SGHRS and CDR2 is YFSETQ in the germline V gene. CDR3 coding DNA: TGCGCCAGCAGCTTCATAGCGGCAACCGGGGCCAACGTCCTGACTTTC. This encodes CASSFIAATGANVLTF.

This chain joins TRBV7-2 and TRBJ2-1, with TRBD2 matching 9 bases. Trimming cost V 5 bases and J 8 bases; bases outside gene matches: 10. This CDR3 contains 15 residues. CDR1 is SGHTA, CDR2 FQGNSA, per germline. Written as DNA, the CDR3 is TGTGCCAGCAGCCACCGGACCGGGACTAGCTATGAGCAGTTCTTC. As protein: CASSHRTGTSYEQFF.

This clone was picked up one time. The chain has TRBV11-3 and TRBJ2-1; D possibly uses TRBD1 or TRBD2 (5 bases each). With 0 bases removed from V and 9 bases from J, the gap between germline ends came to 21 bases. Germline-derived CDR1 and CDR2 are SGHNT and YENEEA. This CDR3 region has 17 residues. CDR3 nucleotide sequence: TGTGCCAGCAGCTTAGAGGGCTTTAGCGTGGCTGGGGGTGAGCAGTTCTTC. This gives the protein CASSLEGFSVAGGEQFF.

The chain carries TRBV7-2 and TRBJ2-7; D possibly corresponds to TRBD2 (6 bases). CDR1 and CDR2 (germline): SGHTA, FQGNSA. The germline V and J ends were trimmed by 3 bases and 0 bases, with 12 bases remaining between them. The CDR3 loop spans 15 amino acids. The CDR3 nucleotides are TGTGCCAGCAGCTTGGGGTGGGGACTCTCCTACGAGCAGTACTTC. Protein: CASSLGWGLSYEQYF.

A note on this clone: Other nucleotide sequences from this sample produce the same CDR3. V and J are TRBV5-1 and TRBJ1-5, with a possible D match to TRBD1 (5 bases). Looked up from germline, CDR1 is SGHRS and CDR2 is YFSETQ. V was cut by 4 bases and J by 4 bases, with 12 bases left in between. The CDR3 has 14 amino acids. CDR3 sequence reads: CASSPSGGNQPQHF. CDR3 DNA sequence: TGCGCCAGCAGCCCTTCGGGGGGTAATCAGCCCCAGCATTTT.

This chain uses TRBV5-1 with TRBJ1-2; D remains ambiguous. V was pared by 2 bases and J by 3 bases, with 17 bases between. Looked up from germline, CDR1 is SGHRS and CDR2 is YFSETQ. The CDR3 length is 16 residues. The CDR3 reads CASSLGSSSVDYGYTF. CDR3 DNA sequence: TGCGCCAGCAGCTTAGGGAGCTCCAGTGTGGACTATGGCTACACCTTC.

The chain joins TRBV5-6 to TRBJ1-4; D uncertain. Looked up from germline, CDR1 is SGHDT and CDR2 is YYEEEE. The V and J ends lost 1 base and 8 bases respectively, with 9 bases between them. CDR3 length: 13 amino acids. CDR3 protein: CASSLRLREKLFF. As DNA, the CDR3 is TGTGCCAGCAGCTTGAGACTACGAGAAAAACTGTTTTTT.

V usage is TRBV5-1 and J usage is TRBJ1-4; D might be TRBD1 (5 bases). Germline assignment: CDR1 SGHRS and CDR2 YFSETQ. The CDR3 consists of 14 residues. Trimming removed 4 bases at V and 7 bases at J, with 14 bases between. The CDR3 coding sequence is TGCGCCAGCAGCCGCGAGGGCCAGGGTGAAAAACTGTTTTTT. This translates into CASSREGQGEKLFF.

The V and J genes are TRBV10-2 and TRBJ2-7; D is unclear. The CDR3 totals 11 residues. In germline, CDR1 is WSHSY, CDR2 SAAADI. V was trimmed by 4 bases and J by 4 bases, leaving 5 bases between them. CDR3 amino acids: CASSGLYEQYF. For the CDR3, the DNA is TGCGCCAGCAGTGGGTTGTACGAGCAGTACTTC.

V is TRBV4-3 and J is TRBJ2-2, with D perhaps TRBD1 or TRBD2 (5 bases each). The V end was cut by 1 base, the J end by 6 bases, with 18 bases between. The CDR3 has 17 residues. Germline loops: CDR1 LGHNA, CDR2 YSLEER. The CDR3 loop is CASSQGVWGRDAGELFF. DNA of the CDR3: TGCGCCAGCAGCCAAGGGGTTTGGGGACGTGACGCCGGGGAGCTGTTTTTT.

The chain links TRBV28 to TRBJ1-2; 7 nucleotides match TRBD1. Per the germline V gene, CDR1 is MDHEN and CDR2 is SYDVKM. The CDR3 consists of 14 residues. The V and J ends lost 6 bases and 8 bases, in that order; junction bases with no gene match: 12. DNA for the CDR3: TGTGCCAGCAGGACCAAAACAGGGGCTGCCGGCTACACCTTC. Its protein product is CASRTKTGAAGYTF.